A single sample gave rise to the 6 T cell receptor beta chains below, sequenced in a study of blood T cell repertoires in COVID-19. Clones were read by immunoSEQ multiplex PCR, and TCRdb kept only the in-frame ones, dropping some. The sample carries some 110,000 clones, roughly 88% recorded once. Sample: peripheral blood. Every receptor here comes from a human donor in a cohort sampled during active COVID-19.

The chain links TRBV3-1 (or the pseudogene TRBV3-2) to TRBJ2-2; D is uncertain. The V and J ends lost 0 bases and 5 bases respectively, with 7 bases between them. CDR3 length: 14 amino acids. CDR1 LGHDT and CDR2 YNNKEL come from the germline V gene (reference sequence). CDR3 protein: CASSQDPRTGELFF. The CDR3 coding sequence is TGTGCCAGCAGCCAAGACCCCAGGACCGGGGAGCTGTTTTTT.

This sequence joins TRBV7-9 and TRBJ2-7; D is unresolved. Germline values: CDR1 SEHNR, CDR2 FQNEAQ (reference sequence). Deletions cut 1 base from V and 0 bases from J, with 10 bases between. The CDR3 has 15 amino acids. CDR3 region: CASSLVRLPSYEQYF. CDR3 coding DNA: TGTGCCAGCAGCTTAGTCAGGTTACCCTCCTACGAGCAGTACTTC.

The genes are TRBV6-6 and TRBJ2-7; 8 bases are shared with TRBD2. The CDR3 consists of 13 residues. J lost 0 bases, V lost 5 bases, and 0 bases had no gene match. Germline V gives CDR1 MNHNY, CDR2 SVGAGI (reference sequence). CDR3 nucleotide sequence: TGTGCCAGCAGTCGGGGGGGCTCCTACGAGCAGTACTTC. Residues: CASSRGGSYEQYF.

This clone was seen once. The rearrangement links TRBV7-9 to TRBJ1-3, with 8 bases matching TRBD1. Germline-derived CDR1 and CDR2 are SEHNR and FQNEAQ (reference sequence). V shed 6 bases and J 3 bases; nucleotides not matched to a gene: 7. The CDR3 runs to 15 residues. The CDR3 nucleotides read TGTGCCAGCAGAAACCAGGGGGCGGTTGGAAACACCATATATTTT. It yields the protein CASRNQGAVGNTIYF.

The CDR3 loop is CASSLRTGDQPQHF. DNA for the CDR3: TGCGCCAGCAGCCTAAGGACAGGGGATCAGCCCCAGCATTTT. The V call is TRBV5-1, the J call TRBJ1-5; TRBD1 agrees at 9 bases. Germline CDR1 and CDR2: SGHRS and YFSETQ. CDR3 length: 14 amino acids. With V trimmed by 4 bases and J by 5 bases, 4 bases remained unmatched.

This clone was detected a few times. V gene TRBV14 combines with J gene TRBJ1-5; TRBD1 might be the D (6 bases). This CDR3 region has 13 residues. CDR1 and CDR2 (germline): SGHDN, FVKESK. V gave up 2 bases and J gave up 4 bases, with 6 bases separating them. The CDR3 is CASSQTGNQPQHF. In DNA form, the CDR3 reads TGTGCCAGCAGCCAAACAGGGAATCAGCCCCAGCATTTT.